The 18 T cell receptor beta chains below come from one sample, sequenced in a study of cytomegalovirus exposure and HLA in healthy donors. PCR was performed using 60 Vbeta and 13 Jbeta primers. Profiled with immunoSEQ multiplex PCR; TCRdb holds only in-frame clones, not every one. The sample yields 150,000 to 200,000 clones, 68% seen once. Sequenced input: PBMCs. Receptors were obtained from a woman aged 40 to 55 in good health and CMV-seropositive.

Of note for this clone: Mismatch with germline at one junction end may stem from a read error. J is TRBJ1-5 and V is TRBV7-7, with 7 nucleotides matching TRBD1. The CDR3 consists of 15 residues. Germline V gene sequence: CDR1 SSHAT, CDR2 FNYEAQ (reference sequence). The CDR3 is CASSPGTDSNQPQHF. Written as DNA, the CDR3 is TGTGCTAGCAGCCCCGGGACAGATAGCAATCAGCCCCAGCATTTT. The complete variable domain, with remaining parts taken from reference TRBV7-7 and TRBJ1-5, reads GAGVSQSPRYKVTKRGQDVTLRCDPISSHATLYWYQQALGQGPEFLTYFNYEAQPDKSGLPSDRFSAERPEGSISTLTIQRTEQRDSAMYRCASSPGTDSNQPQHFGDGTRLSIL.

The rearrangement joins TRBV29-1 to TRBJ1-5; D possibly corresponds to TRBD1 (6 bases). This CDR3 has 14 residues. Trimming stripped 7 bases from V and 4 bases from J, with 17 bases between. The germline CDR1 and CDR2 sequences are SQVTM and ANQGSEA. CDR3 region: CSAWDTQSNQPQHF. In nucleotides, the CDR3 is TGCAGCGCTTGGGACACACAATCTAATCAGCCCCAGCATTTT. Looking up the rest from reference TRBV29-1 and TRBJ1-5 gives the full variable domain: SAVISQKPSRDICQRGTSLTIQCQVDSQVTMMFWYRQQPGQSLTLIATANQGSEATYESGFVIDKFPISRPNLTFSTLTVSNMSPEDSSIYLCSAWDTQSNQPQHFGDGTRLSIL.

The chain uses TRBV19 and TRBJ1-2; D is ambiguous. Germline V lookup: CDR1 LNHDA, CDR2 SQIVND (reference sequence). The length of the CDR3 is 14 residues. The ends were cut back, 4 bases at V and 0 bases at J, with 9 bases in the middle. The CDR3 nucleotides read TGTGCCAGTAGTACTGGGGAGACTAACTATGGCTACACCTTC. This encodes CASSTGETNYGYTF. Full variable domain (rest looked up from reference TRBV19 and TRBJ1-2): DGGITQSPKYLFRKEGQNVTLSCEQNLNHDAMYWYRQDPGQGLRLIYYSQIVNDFQKGDIAEGYSVSREKKESFPLTVTSAQKNPTAFYLCASSTGETNYGYTFGSGTRLTVV.

The gene calls are TRBV27 and TRBJ2-1; tentatively, D is TRBD2 (6 bases). The V and J ends lost 3 bases and 4 bases respectively, with 19 bases between them. Germline V gene lookup returns CDR1 MNHEY and CDR2 SMNVEV (reference sequence). This CDR3 is 17 amino acids long. For the CDR3, the DNA is TGTGCCAGCAGTTTCTTTATGTCCGGGGGACTTTACAATGAGCAGTTCTTC. Protein: CASSFFMSGGLYNEQFF.

The chain recombines TRBV7-6 with TRBJ2-5, with D possibly matching TRBD2 (6 bases). The CDR3 is 14 residues long. The germline CDR1 and CDR2 sequences are SGHVS and FNYEAQ. Trimming removed 5 bases from V and 4 bases from J, with 14 bases in between. The CDR3 nucleotides are TGTGCCAGCAGCCGACGGGAGAGGGGAGAGACCCAGTACTTC. This translates into CASSRRERGETQYF. Together with reference TRBV7-6 and TRBJ2-5, the CDR3 gives the full variable domain: GAGVSQSPRYKVTKRGQDVALRCDPISGHVSLYWYRQALGQGPEFLTYFNYEAQQDKSGLPNDRFSAERPEGSISTLTIQRTEQRDSAMYRCASSRRERGETQYFGPGTRLLVL.

This clone was recorded a few times. A junction boundary mismatches the germline segment, possibly from a read error. This chain joins TRBV10-3 and TRBJ2-1; D unclear. The CDR3 spans 13 residues. Germline V gene data show CDR1 as ENHRY and CDR2 as SYGVKD. CDR3 in amino acids: CAIGDNSYNEQFF. The CDR3 nucleotides read TGTGCCATCGGTGACAACTCCTACAATGAGCAGTTCTTC.

This clone was found a few times. The rearrangement links TRBV11-3 to TRBJ2-7; 10 positions agree with TRBD1. V shed 0 bases, J shed 4 bases, and the junction held 3 bases outside the gene matches. This CDR3 spans 15 amino acids. CDR1 is SGHNT, CDR2 YENEEA, per germline. CDR3 residues: CASSLEPGQGYEQYF. CDR3 sequence (DNA): TGTGCCAGCAGCTTAGAACCGGGACAGGGGTACGAGCAGTACTTC.

The J gene is TRBJ1-2, the V gene TRBV6-5; 10 bases line up with TRBD1. The germline V gene encodes CDR1 MNHEY and CDR2 SVGAGI. V dropped 0 bases and J dropped 7; count of bases not matched to a gene: 5. This CDR3 is 15 amino acids long. CDR3 DNA sequence: TGTGCCAGCAGTTACTCCGGGACAGGGGTTTCTGGCTACACCTTC. This translates into CASSYSGTGVSGYTF.

CDR3 nucleotides: TGCGCCAGCAGCTTGGTTGCGGGACTCAGCCTGGCAGATACGCAGTATTTT. Encoded protein: CASSLVAGLSLADTQYF. The chain has TRBV5-1 and TRBJ2-3, with D possibly TRBD2 on 6 matching bases. Germline V gene lookup returns CDR1 SGHRS and CDR2 YFSETQ. Deletions cut 0 bases from V and 4 bases from J, with 18 bases between. The CDR3 contains 17 residues.

The chain uses TRBV19 and TRBJ2-7; 10 nucleotides match TRBD1. Germline CDR1 LNHDA, CDR2 SQIVND (reference sequence). This CDR3 has 15 residues. With 3 bases clipped from V and 5 bases from J, the junction kept 7 bases outside the gene matches. The DNA for the CDR3 is TGTGCCAGTAGTATTGGCGGGACAGGGGTCGACGAGCAGTACTTC. This translates into CASSIGGTGVDEQYF.

J is TRBJ2-6 and V is TRBV19; 7 nucleotides align to TRBD1. The V segment lost 6 bases and the J segment 2 bases; nucleotides outside the gene matches: 4. Germline V gene lookup returns CDR1 LNHDA and CDR2 SQIVND (reference sequence). The CDR3 is made up of 15 amino acids. This chain's CDR3 is CASSQQGTGANVLTF. The CDR3 nucleotides are TGTGCCAGTAGCCAACAGGGGACTGGGGCCAACGTCCTGACTTTC.

This sequence joins TRBV4-3 and TRBJ1-2; possible D gene TRBD1, 5 bases. The V end lost 4 bases, the J end lost 4 bases, and 19 bases lay between the germline ends. The CDR3 is 16 residues long. CDR1 and CDR2 (germline): LGHNA, YSLEER. The DNA of the CDR3 is TGCGCCAGCAGCCCGGAGGGGCAGGCTGAGTTCTATGGCTACACCTTC. Translation: CASSPEGQAEFYGYTF.

V usage is TRBV5-5 and J usage is TRBJ2-2, with 9 positions matching TRBD1. This CDR3 region has 18 residues. CDR1 and CDR2 (germline): SGHKS, YYEKEE (reference sequence). The trim removed 3 bases at V and 4 bases at J, leaving 13 bases unmatched. The DNA of the CDR3 is TGTGCCAGCAGCTCCCTTCCTTGGACAGGGGACGGCACCGGGGAGCTGTTTTTT. The encoded protein is CASSSLPWTGDGTGELFF.

This chain links TRBV7-2 with TRBJ1-1, with 7 nucleotides matching TRBD1. The CDR3 consists of 14 residues. J gave up 6 bases and V 5 bases, and 9 bases lay outside the gene matches. Germline V CDR1 and CDR2: SGHTA, FQGNSA. The CDR3, as DNA: TGTGCCAGCAGCCGACCAGGGGGATCCGCTGAAGCTTTCTTT. As protein: CASSRPGGSAEAFF.

This clone was counted only a few times. The rearrangement links TRBV6-5 to TRBJ2-1; 7 bases match TRBD2. With 5 bases clipped from V and 3 bases from J, the junction kept 7 bases outside the gene matches. Germline V CDR1 and CDR2: MNHEY, SVGAGI. The CDR3 is made up of 15 amino acids. CDR3 protein: CASSPSRGSYNEQFF. The DNA of the CDR3 is TGTGCCAGCAGTCCCTCGCGGGGGAGCTACAATGAGCAGTTCTTC.

This chain links TRBV5-1 with TRBJ2-3; 8 bases map to TRBD2. With V trimmed by 5 bases and J by 1 base, 9 bases remained unmatched. Per germline, CDR1 SGHRS and CDR2 YFSETQ. This CDR3 is 16 amino acids long. The CDR3 reads CASSLVSGGRTDTQYF. As DNA, the CDR3 is TGCGCCAGCAGTCTAGTCTCGGGGGGGCGCACAGATACGCAGTATTTT.

The J gene is TRBJ2-5, the V gene TRBV7-9; D is ambiguous. This CDR3 spans 12 amino acids. Germline V gene sequence: CDR1 SEHNR, CDR2 FQNEAQ (reference sequence). Trimming shortened V by 4 bases and J by 4 bases, and 7 bases separated the two germline ends. The CDR3 sequence: CASSYASETQYF. In DNA form, the CDR3 reads TGTGCCAGCAGCTATGCGTCAGAGACCCAGTACTTC.

V usage is TRBV2 and J usage is TRBJ1-2; 10 nucleotides line up with TRBD1. This CDR3 contains 15 residues. Germline-derived CDR1 and CDR2 are SNHLY and FYNNEI. V lost 5 bases to trimming and J lost 8 bases; unmatched junction nucleotides: 11. The CDR3 bases are TGTGCCAGCAGTTACACGGGACAGGGGATTGGGGGCTACACCTTC. Its protein is CASSYTGQGIGGYTF.